The 5 T cell receptor beta chains in this list originate from one sample, sequenced in a study of T-cell reconstitution after alpha-beta-depleted transplantation in children. As it was prepared, the TCRbeta library received unique molecular identifiers. TCRdb redid the calling of the PCR reads with MiXCR, one entry per CDR3 protein. The table includes 600,000 to 700,000 distinct CDR3 sequences, about 15% detected once. Sequences were derived from PBMCs from the stem cell graft donor, sampled from the stem cell graft. The receptors come from a human donor who donated a stem cell graft to a child with acute myeloid leukemia.

The sample holds a few counts of this clonotype. The chain joins TRBV29-1 to TRBJ1-1; a weak D match, TRBD1 (5 bases). Trimming removed 5 bases from V and 1 base from J, with 11 bases in between. The V gene's germline CDR1 is SQVTM and CDR2 ANQGSEA. The CDR3 has 13 amino acids. As DNA, the CDR3 is TGCAGCGTTTTCCGCGGGGGGAACACTGAAGCTTTCTTT. Protein sequence: CSVFRGGNTEAFF.

This clonotype showed up just a few times. The chain uses TRBV5-1 and TRBJ2-1; 7 nucleotides agree with TRBD2. V lost 4 bases and J lost 3; bases outside the gene matches: 10. Germline CDR1 is SGHRS and CDR2 is YFSETQ. CDR3 length: 16 residues. The CDR3 sequence: CASSPKRDYIYNEQFF. DNA of the CDR3: TGCGCCAGCAGCCCAAAGCGGGACTATATCTACAATGAGCAGTTCTTC. The complete variable domain, with remaining parts taken from reference TRBV5-1 and TRBJ2-1, reads KAGVTQTPRYLIKTRGQQVTLSCSPISGHRSVSWYQQTPGQGLQFLFEYFSETQRNKGNFPGRFSGRQFSNSRSEMNVSTLELGDSALYLCASSPKRDYIYNEQFFGPGTRLTVL.

This clonotype has at least ten counts. This chain connects TRBV12-3 or TRBV12-4 to TRBJ2-5, with TRBD1 as a possible D gene (5 bases). This CDR3 comprises 14 residues. V lost 6 bases and J 1 base, leaving 12 bases between the germline ends. The CDR3 sequence: CASSQTVTQETQYF. The DNA for the CDR3 is TGTGCCAGCAGCCAGACAGTTACCCAAGAGACCCAGTACTTC.

The sample holds a few counts of this clonotype. The J gene is TRBJ2-1, the V gene TRBV28; 9 bases match TRBD1. CDR1 MDHEN and CDR2 SYDVKM come from the germline V gene. The CDR3 length is 16 residues. V dropped 7 bases and J dropped 0; count of bases not matched to a gene: 7. Here the CDR3 reads CASTGTGFPSYNEQFF. For the CDR3, the DNA is TGTGCCAGCACCGGGACAGGGTTTCCCTCCTACAATGAGCAGTTCTTC.

This clonotype was counted only a few times. This chain joins TRBV6-4 and TRBJ2-5; D is possibly TRBD1 (6 bases). The CDR3 runs 13 residues. The V gene lost 5 bases and the J gene lost 1 base, with 8 bases spanning the gap. Germline assignment: CDR1 MRHNA and CDR2 SNTAGT. DNA for the CDR3: TGTGCCAGCAGTACAGGGCCCCAAGAGACCCAGTACTTC. Translating it yields CASSTGPQETQYF.